The 9 T cell receptor beta chains given below trace back to one sample, sequenced in a study of human T cells and chemical hapten exposure. This sample's time point: pre-sensitization, week 0. This sample's treatment: therapeutic diphenylcyclopropenone sensitization with weekly scalp DPC. Each CDR3 protein gets one entry after TCRdb re-called the RACE reads with MiXCR. The profile shows some 330,000 distinct CDR3 sequences, 5.5% of them singletons. This specimen consisted of whole blood, obtained in connection with sensitization to the hapten diphenylcyclopropenone (DPC). Receptor source: a woman aged 18-30 years with alopecia areata. Some clones in this sample may be carry-over from other donors' samples.

On this clonotype itself: A much larger clone is a single base away; this may be a read error. The J gene is TRBJ2-4, the V gene TRBV7-9; no reliable D call. The germline V gene encodes CDR1 SEHNR and CDR2 FQNEAQ (reference sequence). The CDR3 runs 13 residues. V lost 4 bases and J 2 bases, leaving 6 bases between the germline ends. The CDR3 DNA follows: TGTGCCAGCAGCTCCTCTCCCAAAAACATTCAGTACTTC. Its protein is CASSSSPKNIQYF.

This clonotype was seen at least ten times. The V and J genes are TRBV10-3 and TRBJ1-1; weak D call: TRBD1 (5 bases). V lost 5 bases to trimming and J lost 8 bases, with 15 bases between them. Germline V lookup: CDR1 ENHRY, CDR2 SYGVKD. The CDR3 runs to 13 residues. The CDR3 here is CAISNSGAQEAFF. The CDR3 bases are TGTGCCATCAGTAATAGCGGGGCTCAAGAAGCTTTCTTT.

This chain uses TRBV5-1 with TRBJ1-6; TRBD1 might be the D (5 bases). Germline values: CDR1 SGHRS, CDR2 YFSETQ. The germline V and J ends were trimmed by 5 bases and 9 bases, with 15 bases remaining between them. This CDR3 has 14 amino acids. This CDR3 is CASRDQAGRSPLHF. The CDR3 DNA reads TGCGCCAGCAGGGACCAGGCAGGGCGTTCACCCCTCCACTTT.

The chain is built from TRBV7-2 and TRBJ2-3, with 7 bases identical to TRBD2. The germline CDR1 and CDR2 sequences are SGHTA and FQGNSA. Trimming removed 5 bases from V and 4 bases from J; junction bases left unmatched: 3. The CDR3 length is 13 residues. The CDR3 loop reads CASSRDYPDTQYF. The CDR3 region has the DNA TGTGCCAGCAGCCGGGACTACCCAGATACGCAGTATTTT.

This clonotype has more than one count but fewer than ten. The chain carries TRBV20-1 and TRBJ1-1; TRBD1 matches at 10 bases. V dropped 0 bases and J dropped 4; count of bases not matched to a gene: 5. The CDR3 loop spans 15 amino acids. Germline V gives CDR1 DFQATT, CDR2 SNEGSKA (reference sequence). The CDR3 loop is CSARDVGQGVTEAFF. For the CDR3, the DNA is TGCAGTGCTAGAGATGTCGGACAGGGGGTCACTGAAGCTTTCTTT.

This clonotype was picked up a small number of times. The chain uses TRBV2 and TRBJ2-3; D unresolved. There are 12 residues in the CDR3. The germline V and J ends were trimmed by 8 bases and 2 bases, with 8 bases remaining between them. CDR1 SNHLY and CDR2 FYNNEI come from the germline V gene. The CDR3 DNA sequence: TGTGCCAGCTGTGCAAACACAGATACGCAGTATTTT. It is translated as CASCANTDTQYF.

This clonotype was detected ten times or more. The chain employs TRBV7-2 and TRBJ1-4; D is ambiguous. The CDR3 has 14 amino acids. V was trimmed by 7 bases and J by 5 bases, leaving 14 bases between them. The germline CDR1 and CDR2 sequences are SGHTA and FQGNSA. The CDR3 DNA is TGTGCCAGCAAGATCGGGGAGCCAAATGAAAAACTGTTTTTT. This translates into CASKIGEPNEKLFF.

This chain joins TRBV15 and TRBJ1-1, with D unresolved. CDR3 size: 12 residues. CDR1 LNHNV and CDR2 YYDKDF come from the germline V gene (reference sequence). V lost 6 bases, J lost 2 bases, and 7 bases lay in between. The CDR3 here is CATRGLNTEAFF. The CDR3 DNA reads as TGTGCCACCAGGGGCCTAAACACTGAAGCTTTCTTT.

This clonotype has more than one count but fewer than ten. The chain carries TRBV3-1 and TRBJ1-1; D is possibly TRBD1 (5 bases). V gave up 6 bases and J gave up 3 bases, with 20 bases separating them. The length of the CDR3 is 16 residues. Germline CDR1 LGHDT, CDR2 YNNKEL (reference sequence). This CDR3 reads CASSPGARRRYTEAFF. In DNA, the CDR3 is TGTGCCAGCAGTCCTGGGGCCCGCAGAAGATACACTGAAGCTTTCTTT.